These T cell receptor beta chains were read from a single sample in a study of early stage breast cancer tumors. Sequenced by immunoSEQ multiplex PCR; TCRdb stores in-frame clones only, minus some. The sample lists roughly 56,000 clones, over 65% seen once, with about 3.4% in the top ten. Input material: blood. The receptor set was obtained from a person aged 30-39 years with breast cancer. Each CDR3 is given with its conserved first and last residue. The order of the fields is J gene, clone size, V gene, D gene, CDR3 protein, CDR3 DNA. D genes are given only for firm matches. Expanded clones get a size class; other rows say once, few or many, or leave the size out.

J gene: TRBJ2-7; clone size: -; V gene: TRBV19; D gene: -; CDR3 protein: CASSIVASRDIYEQYF; CDR3 DNA: TGTGCCAGTAGTATAGTAGCCTCTCGGGACATCTACGAGCAGTACTTC
J gene: TRBJ1-4; clone size: -; V gene: TRBV27; D gene: -; CDR3 protein: CASSLLGTNEKLFF; CDR3 DNA: TGTGCCAGCAGTTTATTGGGAACTAATGAAAAACTGTTTTTT
J gene: TRBJ2-3; clone size: -; V gene: TRBV19; D gene: -; CDR3 protein: CASSIESGTTDTQYF; CDR3 DNA: TGTGCCAGTAGTATAGAAAGCGGCACCACAGATACGCAGTATTTT
J gene: TRBJ1-5; clone size: -; V gene: TRBV25-1; D gene: -; CDR3 protein: CASNQEFGQPQHF; CDR3 DNA: TGTGCCAGCAATCAGGAGTTCGGACAGCCCCAGCATTTT
J gene: TRBJ1-3; clone size: -; V gene: TRBV7-2; D gene: -; CDR3 protein: CASSLLSGVGNTIYF; CDR3 DNA: TGTGCCAGCAGCTTATTATCTGGGGTTGGAAACACCATATATTTT
J gene: TRBJ2-7; clone size: -; V gene: TRBV6-1; D gene: -; CDR3 protein: CAIGGRGKYEQYF; CDR3 DNA: TGTGCTATCGGGGGCAGGGGGAAATACGAGCAGTACTTC
J gene: TRBJ2-5; clone size: -; V gene: TRBV5-1; D gene: TRBD1; CDR3 protein: CASSLLGQGSETQYF; CDR3 DNA: TGCGCCAGCAGCCTACTGGGACAGGGGTCCGAGACCCAGTACTTC
J gene: TRBJ1-6; clone size: -; V gene: TRBV5-8; D gene: -; CDR3 protein: CASSLRAVTSPLHF; CDR3 DNA: TGTGCCAGCAGCTTGCGGGCAGTCACTTCACCCCTCCACTTT
J gene: TRBJ1-1; clone size: -; V gene: TRBV19; D gene: -; CDR3 protein: CASSKGQAPVLTEAFF; CDR3 DNA: TGTGCCAGTAGTAAAGGACAAGCCCCTGTACTCACTGAAGCTTTCTTT
J gene: TRBJ2-6; clone size: -; V gene: TRBV11-1; D gene: TRBD1; CDR3 protein: CATSPPGQGTAGANVLTF; CDR3 DNA: TGTGCCACATCCCCTCCGGGACAGGGTACCGCTGGGGCCAACGTCCTGACTTTC
J gene: TRBJ2-7; clone size: once; V gene: TRBV4-1; D gene: -; CDR3 protein: CASSLEQGWEQYF; CDR3 DNA: TGCGCCAGCAGCCTGGAACAGGGTTGGGAGCAGTACTTC
J gene: TRBJ2-3; clone size: -; V gene: TRBV15; D gene: TRBD2; CDR3 protein: CATSAFTSGGTDTQYF; CDR3 DNA: TGTGCCACCAGCGCCTTCACTAGCGGGGGCACAGATACGCAGTATTTT
J gene: TRBJ2-2; clone size: few; V gene: TRBV10-3; D gene: -; CDR3 protein: CATLGADYTGELFF; CDR3 DNA: TGTGCCACGCTTGGGGCAGACTACACCGGGGAGCTGTTTTTT
J gene: TRBJ2-1; clone size: few; V gene: TRBV19; D gene: TRBD2; CDR3 protein: CASSTTGTRANEQFF; CDR3 DNA: TGTGCCAGTAGTACCACCGGGACTAGGGCCAATGAGCAGTTCTTC
J gene: TRBJ1-1; clone size: -; V gene: TRBV6-5; D gene: -; CDR3 protein: CASSYSVNTEAFF; CDR3 DNA: TGTGCCAGCAGTTACTCAGTGAACACTGAAGCTTTCTTT
J gene: TRBJ2-6; clone size: -; V gene: TRBV18; D gene: -; CDR3 protein: CASSPERPANSGANVLTF; CDR3 DNA: TGTGCCAGCTCACCGGAAAGGCCAGCGAACTCTGGGGCCAACGTCCTGACTTTC
J gene: TRBJ1-6; clone size: -; V gene: TRBV2; D gene: -; CDR3 protein: CASSDTYNSPLHF; CDR3 DNA: TGTGCCAGCAGTGACACATATAATTCACCCCTCCACTTT